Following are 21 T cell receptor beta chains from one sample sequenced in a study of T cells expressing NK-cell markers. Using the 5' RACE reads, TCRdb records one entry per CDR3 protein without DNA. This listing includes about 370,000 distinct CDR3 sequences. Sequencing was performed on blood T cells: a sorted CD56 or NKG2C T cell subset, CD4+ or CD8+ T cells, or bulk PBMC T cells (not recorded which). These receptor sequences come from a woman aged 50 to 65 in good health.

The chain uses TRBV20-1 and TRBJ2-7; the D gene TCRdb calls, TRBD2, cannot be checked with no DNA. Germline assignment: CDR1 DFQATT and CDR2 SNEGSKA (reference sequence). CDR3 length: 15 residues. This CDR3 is CSASLAEKGTYEQYF.

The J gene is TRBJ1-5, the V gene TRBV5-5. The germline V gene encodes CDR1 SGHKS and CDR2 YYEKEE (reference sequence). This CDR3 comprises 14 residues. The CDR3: CASSLGVGNQPQHF. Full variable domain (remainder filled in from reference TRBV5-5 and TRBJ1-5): DAGVTQSPTHLIKTRGQQVTLRCSPISGHKSVSWYQQVLGQGPQFIFQYYEKEERGRGNFPDRFSARQFPNYSSELNVNALLLGDSALYLCASSLGVGNQPQHFGDGTRLSIL.

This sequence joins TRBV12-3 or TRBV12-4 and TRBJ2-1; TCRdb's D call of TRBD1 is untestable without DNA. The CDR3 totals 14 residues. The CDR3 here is CASSPINRGNEQFF.

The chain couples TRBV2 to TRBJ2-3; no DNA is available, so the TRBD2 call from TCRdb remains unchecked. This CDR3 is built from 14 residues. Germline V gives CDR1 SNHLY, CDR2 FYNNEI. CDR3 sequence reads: CASIAGEAPDTQYF. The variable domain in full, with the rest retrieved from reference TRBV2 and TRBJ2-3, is EPEVTQTPSHQVTQMGQEVILRCVPISNHLYFYWYRQILGQKVEFLVSFYNNEISEKSEIFDDQFSVERPDGSNFTLKIRSTKLEDSAMYFCASIAGEAPDTQYFGPGTRLTVL.

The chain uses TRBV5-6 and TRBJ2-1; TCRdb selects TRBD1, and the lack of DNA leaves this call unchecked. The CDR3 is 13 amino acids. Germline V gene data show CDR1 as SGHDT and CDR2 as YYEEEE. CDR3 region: CASSLGAGTEQFF.

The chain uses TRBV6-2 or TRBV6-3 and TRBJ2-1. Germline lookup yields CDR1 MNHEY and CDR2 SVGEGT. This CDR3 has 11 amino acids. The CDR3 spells CASNKDNEQFF.

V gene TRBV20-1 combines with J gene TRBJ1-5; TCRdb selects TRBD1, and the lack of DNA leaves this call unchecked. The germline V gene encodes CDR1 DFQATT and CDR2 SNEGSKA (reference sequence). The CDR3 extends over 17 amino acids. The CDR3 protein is CSATTGTGMDVNQPQHF.

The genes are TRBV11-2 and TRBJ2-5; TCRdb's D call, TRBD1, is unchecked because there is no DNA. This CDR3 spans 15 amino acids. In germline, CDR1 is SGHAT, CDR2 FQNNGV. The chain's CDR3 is CASSLEETGGQTQYF.

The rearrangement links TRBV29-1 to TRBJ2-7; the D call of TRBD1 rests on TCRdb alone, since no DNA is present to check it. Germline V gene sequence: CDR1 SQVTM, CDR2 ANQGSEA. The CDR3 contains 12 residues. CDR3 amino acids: CSVVREGHEQYF.

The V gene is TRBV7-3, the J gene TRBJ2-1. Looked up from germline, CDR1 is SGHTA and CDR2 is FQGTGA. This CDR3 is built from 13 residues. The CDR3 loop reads CASSSLTYNEQFF.

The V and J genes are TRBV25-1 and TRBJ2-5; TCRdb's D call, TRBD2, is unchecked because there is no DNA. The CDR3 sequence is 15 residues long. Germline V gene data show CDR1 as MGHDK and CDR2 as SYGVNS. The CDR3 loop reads CASSDYGTRSETQYF.

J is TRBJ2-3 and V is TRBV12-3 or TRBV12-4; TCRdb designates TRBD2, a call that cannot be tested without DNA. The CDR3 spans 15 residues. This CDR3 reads CASGILAGARDTQYF.

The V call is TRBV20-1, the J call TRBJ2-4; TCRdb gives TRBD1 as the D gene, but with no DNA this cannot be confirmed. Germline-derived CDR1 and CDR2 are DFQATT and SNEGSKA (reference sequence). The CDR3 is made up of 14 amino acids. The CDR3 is CSARGAGDLKIQYF.

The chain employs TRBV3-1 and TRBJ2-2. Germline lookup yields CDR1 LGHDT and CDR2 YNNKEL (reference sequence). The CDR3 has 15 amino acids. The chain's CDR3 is CASSQNIMSTGELFF.

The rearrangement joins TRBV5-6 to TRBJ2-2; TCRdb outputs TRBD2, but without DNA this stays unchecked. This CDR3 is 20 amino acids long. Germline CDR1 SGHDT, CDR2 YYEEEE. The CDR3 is CASSSFRTSGRAIRSGELFF.

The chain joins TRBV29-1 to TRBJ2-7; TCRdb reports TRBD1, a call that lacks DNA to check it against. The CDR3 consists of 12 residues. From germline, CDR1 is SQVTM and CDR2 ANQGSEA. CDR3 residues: CSVGAGAHEQYF.

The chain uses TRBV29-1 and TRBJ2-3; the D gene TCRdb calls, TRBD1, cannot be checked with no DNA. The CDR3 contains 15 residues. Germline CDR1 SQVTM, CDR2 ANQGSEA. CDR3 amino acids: CSATRTGGSADTQYF.

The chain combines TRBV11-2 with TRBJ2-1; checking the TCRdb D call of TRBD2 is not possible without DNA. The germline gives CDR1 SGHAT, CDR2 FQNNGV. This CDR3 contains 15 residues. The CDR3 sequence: CASSFPSSWLAKQFF.

The CDR3 protein is CASSLGTSGSRNEQFF. The V call is TRBV5-1, the J call TRBJ2-1; the TRBD2 assignment by TCRdb is unverifiable without DNA. The CDR3 loop spans 16 amino acids. Germline V gene lookup returns CDR1 SGHRS and CDR2 YFSETQ. The variable domain in full, with the rest retrieved from reference TRBV5-1 and TRBJ2-1, is KAGVTQTPRYLIKTRGQQVTLSCSPISGHRSVSWYQQTPGQGLQFLFEYFSETQRNKGNFPGRFSGRQFSNSRSEMNVSTLELGDSALYLCASSLGTSGSRNEQFFGPGTRLTVL.

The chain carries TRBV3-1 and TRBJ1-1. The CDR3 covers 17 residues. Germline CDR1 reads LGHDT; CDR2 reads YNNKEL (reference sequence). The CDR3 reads CASSHQSHFSQNTEAFF.

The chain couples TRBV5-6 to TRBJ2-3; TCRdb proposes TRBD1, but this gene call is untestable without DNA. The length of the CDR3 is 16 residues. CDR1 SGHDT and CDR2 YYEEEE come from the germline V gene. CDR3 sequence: CASSPTRDRATDTQYF.